The clone carrying this T cell receptor beta chain was seen many times. What it recognizes is unknown. The data belong to a study of spatial heterogeneity in lung cancer. Notes on the study in general: Ubiquitous expanded tumor TCRs showed up in blood more at resection than follow-up.

Documented time point: sample taken at primary tumor resection. Extraction of whole RNA from tumor, nontumor lung or frozen PBMC preceded unsorted sequencing. TCRdb used MiXCR to reprocess the 5' RACE reads, holding one entry per CDR3 protein. The table includes about 50,000 distinct CDR3 sequences, roughly 7.6% detected once. V lost 3 bases and J 5 bases, leaving 7 bases between the germline ends. There are 12 residues in the CDR3. The origin of this receptor is a female donor with early-stage non-small cell lung cancer. The sequenced sample was PBMCs, obtained at surgery. This chain joins TRBV12-3 or TRBV12-4 and TRBJ2-5; D is uncertain. In DNA, the CDR3 is TGTGCCAGCAGTTTTGGGTTGGAGACCCAGTACTTC. Amino acids: CASSFGLETQYF.